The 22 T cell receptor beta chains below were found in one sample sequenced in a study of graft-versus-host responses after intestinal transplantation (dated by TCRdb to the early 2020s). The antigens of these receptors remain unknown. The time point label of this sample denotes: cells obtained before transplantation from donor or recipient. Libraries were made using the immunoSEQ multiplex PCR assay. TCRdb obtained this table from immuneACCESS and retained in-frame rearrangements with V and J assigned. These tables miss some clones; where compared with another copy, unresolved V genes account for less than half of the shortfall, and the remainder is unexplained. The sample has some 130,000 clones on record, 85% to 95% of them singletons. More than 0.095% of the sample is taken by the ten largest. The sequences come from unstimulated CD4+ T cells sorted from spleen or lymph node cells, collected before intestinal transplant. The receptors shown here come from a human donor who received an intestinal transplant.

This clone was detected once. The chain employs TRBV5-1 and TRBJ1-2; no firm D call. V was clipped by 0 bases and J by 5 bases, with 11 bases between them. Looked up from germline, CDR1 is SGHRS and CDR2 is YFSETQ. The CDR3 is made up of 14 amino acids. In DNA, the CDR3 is TGCGCCAGCAGCTTGGAGGCGGATTTGTATGGCTACACCTTC. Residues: CASSLEADLYGYTF.

The CDR3 region is CASGPSGRAIEGEQFF. CDR3 bases: TGTGCCAGCGGACCTAGCGGGAGGGCCATAGAGGGAGAGCAGTTCTTC. V and J are TRBV2 and TRBJ2-1, with 12 positions matching TRBD2. The CDR3 extends over 16 amino acids. CDR1 SNHLY and CDR2 FYNNEI come from the germline V gene. Trimming removed 8 bases from V and 10 bases from J; junction bases left unmatched: 15.

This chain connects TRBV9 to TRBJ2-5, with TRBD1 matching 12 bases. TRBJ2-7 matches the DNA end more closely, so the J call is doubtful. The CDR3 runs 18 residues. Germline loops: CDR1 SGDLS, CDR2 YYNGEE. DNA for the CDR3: TGTGCCAGCAGCCCGGGACAGGGGGCGCTAATTATGGGCTACGAGCAGTACTTC. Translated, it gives CASSPGQGALIMGYEQYF.

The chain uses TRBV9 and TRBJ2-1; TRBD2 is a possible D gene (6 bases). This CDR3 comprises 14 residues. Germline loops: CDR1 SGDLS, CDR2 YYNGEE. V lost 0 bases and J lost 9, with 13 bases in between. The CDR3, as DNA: TGTGCCAGCAGCGTAGTTGTGCGGGACGGTGAGCAGTTCTTC. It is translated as CASSVVVRDGEQFF. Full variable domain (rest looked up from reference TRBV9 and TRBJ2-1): DSGVTQTPKHLITATGQRVTLRCSPRSGDLSVYWYQQSLDQGLQFLIQYYNGEERAKGNILERFSAQQFPDLHSELNLSSLELGDSALYFCASSVVVRDGEQFFGPGTRLTVL.

CDR3 in DNA: TGTGCCAGCCAAAGAAGCGCGGGCTATGGCTACACCTTC. Translated: CASQRSAGYGYTF. The J gene is TRBJ1-2, the V gene TRBV19, with unresolved D. The ends were cut back, 9 bases at V and 4 bases at J, with 15 bases in the middle. CDR3 length equals 13 residues. Germline loops: CDR1 LNHDA, CDR2 SQIVND (reference sequence).

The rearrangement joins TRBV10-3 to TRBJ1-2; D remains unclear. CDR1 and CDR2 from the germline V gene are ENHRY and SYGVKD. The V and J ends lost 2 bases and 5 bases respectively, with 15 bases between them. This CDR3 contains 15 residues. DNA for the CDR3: TGTGCCATCAGTGAGCCGGCTGATATAATTTATGGCTACACCTTC. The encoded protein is CAISEPADIIYGYTF.

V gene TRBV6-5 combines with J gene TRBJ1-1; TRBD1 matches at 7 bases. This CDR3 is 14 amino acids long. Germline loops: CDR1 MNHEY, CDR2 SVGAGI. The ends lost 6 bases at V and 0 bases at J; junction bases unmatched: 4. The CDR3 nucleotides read TGTGCCAGCAGGGGGACAGTTTTGAACACTGAAGCTTTCTTT. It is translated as CASRGTVLNTEAFF.

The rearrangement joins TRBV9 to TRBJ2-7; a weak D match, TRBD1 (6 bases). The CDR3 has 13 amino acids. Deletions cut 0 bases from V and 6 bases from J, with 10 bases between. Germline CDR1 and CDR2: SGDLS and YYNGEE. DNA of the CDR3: TGTGCCAGCAGCGTAGTTCCAGGGGCCGAGCAGTACTTC. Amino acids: CASSVVPGAEQYF. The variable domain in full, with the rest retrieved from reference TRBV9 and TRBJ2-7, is DSGVTQTPKHLITATGQRVTLRCSPRSGDLSVYWYQQSLDQGLQFLIQYYNGEERAKGNILERFSAQQFPDLHSELNLSSLELGDSALYFCASSVVPGAEQYFGPGTRLTVT.

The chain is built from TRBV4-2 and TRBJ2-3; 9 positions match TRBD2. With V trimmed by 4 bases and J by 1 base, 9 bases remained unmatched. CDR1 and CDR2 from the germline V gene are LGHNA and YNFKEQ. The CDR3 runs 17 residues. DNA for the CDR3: TGTGCCAGCAGCCCCCGGACTAGCGCAGCCGGCACAGATACGCAGTATTTT. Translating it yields CASSPRTSAAGTDTQYF.

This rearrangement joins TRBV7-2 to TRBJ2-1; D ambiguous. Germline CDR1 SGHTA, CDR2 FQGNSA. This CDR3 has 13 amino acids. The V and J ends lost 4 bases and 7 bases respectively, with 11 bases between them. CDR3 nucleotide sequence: TGTGCCAGCAGCTACCTGCGTGCGAATGAGCAGTTCTTC. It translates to CASSYLRANEQFF.

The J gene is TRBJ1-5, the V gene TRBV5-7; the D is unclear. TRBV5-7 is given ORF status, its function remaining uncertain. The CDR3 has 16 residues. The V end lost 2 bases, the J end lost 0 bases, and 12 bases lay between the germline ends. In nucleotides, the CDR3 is TGTGCCAGCAGCTTAGGGATAGGGTATAGCAATCAGCCCCAGCATTTT. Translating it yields CASSLGIGYSNQPQHF.

The CDR3 DNA reads TGTGCCAGCAGCCCCCCCAGGGGTCTAAACTATGGCTACACCTTC. Residues: CASSPPRGLNYGYTF. The chain joins TRBV2 to TRBJ1-2, with a tentative D call TRBD1 (6 bases). Between the trimmed V and J ends, which lost 6 bases and 2 bases, there was a span of 16 bases. The CDR3 is 15 amino acids. The germline V gene has CDR1 SNHLY and CDR2 FYNNEI.

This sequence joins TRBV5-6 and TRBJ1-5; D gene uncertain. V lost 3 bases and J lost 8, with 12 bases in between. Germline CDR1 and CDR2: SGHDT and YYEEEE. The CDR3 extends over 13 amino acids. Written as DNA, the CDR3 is TGTGCCAGCAGCTCTGATTCTCGCGAGCCCCAGCATTTT. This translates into CASSSDSREPQHF.

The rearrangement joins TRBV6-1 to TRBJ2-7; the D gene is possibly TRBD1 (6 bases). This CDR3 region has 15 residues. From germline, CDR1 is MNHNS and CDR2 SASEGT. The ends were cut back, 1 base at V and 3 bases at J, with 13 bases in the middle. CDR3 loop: CASSEGTVPLYEQYF. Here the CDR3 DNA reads TGTGCCAGCAGTGAAGGGACAGTTCCTCTCTACGAGCAGTACTTC.

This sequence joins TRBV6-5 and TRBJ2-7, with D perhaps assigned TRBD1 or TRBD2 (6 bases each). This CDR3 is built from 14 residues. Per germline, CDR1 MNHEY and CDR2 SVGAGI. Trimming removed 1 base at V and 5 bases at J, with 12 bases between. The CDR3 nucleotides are TGTGCCAGCAGTTACTATCAGGGGAGGAACGAGCAGTACTTC. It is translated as CASSYYQGRNEQYF.

CDR3 amino acids: CASSPDINGYNVLTF. Here the CDR3 DNA reads TGTGCCAGCAGTCCCGACATTAACGGATACAACGTCCTGACTTTC. The gene calls are TRBV6-5 and TRBJ2-6, with D unclear. CDR1 and CDR2 from the germline V gene are MNHEY and SVGAGI. V shed 5 bases and J shed 9 bases, with 17 bases lying between them. The CDR3 is 15 residues long.

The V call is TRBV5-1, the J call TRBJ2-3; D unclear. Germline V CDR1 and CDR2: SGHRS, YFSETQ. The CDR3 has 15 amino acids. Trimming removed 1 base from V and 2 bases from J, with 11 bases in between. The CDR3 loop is CASSLWSGSTDTQYF. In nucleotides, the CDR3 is TGCGCCAGCAGCTTGTGGTCCGGATCCACAGATACGCAGTATTTT.

The CDR3 is CASSPNGRGNEQYF. The CDR3 nucleotides are TGTGCCAGCTCACCTAATGGCAGGGGCAACGAGCAGTACTTC. The chain combines TRBV18 with TRBJ2-7, with D perhaps matching TRBD1 (6 bases). Deletions cut 3 bases from V and 5 bases from J, with 14 bases between. The CDR3 covers 14 residues. Germline loops: CDR1 KGHSH, CDR2 LQKENI.

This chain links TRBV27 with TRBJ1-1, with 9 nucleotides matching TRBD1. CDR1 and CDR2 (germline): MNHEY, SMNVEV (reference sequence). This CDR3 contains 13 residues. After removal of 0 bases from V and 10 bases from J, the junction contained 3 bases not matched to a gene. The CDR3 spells CASSLSGQGVAFF. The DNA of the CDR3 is TGTGCCAGCAGTTTATCGGGACAGGGCGTAGCTTTCTTT.

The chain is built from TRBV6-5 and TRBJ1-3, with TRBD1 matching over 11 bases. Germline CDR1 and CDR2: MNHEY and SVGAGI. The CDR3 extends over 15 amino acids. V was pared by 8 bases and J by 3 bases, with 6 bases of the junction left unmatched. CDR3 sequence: CASATDRGLGNTIYF. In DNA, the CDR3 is TGTGCCAGCGCTACGGACAGGGGGCTTGGAAACACCATATATTTT.

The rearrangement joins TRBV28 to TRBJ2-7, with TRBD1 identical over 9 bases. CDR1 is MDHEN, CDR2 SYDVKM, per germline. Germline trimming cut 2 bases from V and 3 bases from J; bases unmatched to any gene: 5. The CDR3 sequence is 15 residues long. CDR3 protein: CASSLLQTGGYEQYF. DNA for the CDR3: TGTGCCAGCAGTTTACTCCAGACAGGGGGCTACGAGCAGTACTTC.

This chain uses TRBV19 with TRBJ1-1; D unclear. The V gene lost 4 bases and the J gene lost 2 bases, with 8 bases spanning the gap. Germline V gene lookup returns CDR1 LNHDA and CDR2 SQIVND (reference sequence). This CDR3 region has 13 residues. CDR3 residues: CASSRLANTEAFF. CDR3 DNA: TGTGCCAGTAGTAGGTTGGCTAACACTGAAGCTTTCTTT.